This T cell receptor beta chain was observed in a study of neoadjuvant anti-PD-1 for oral cavity cancer. About the research overall: Most patients had three to four biweekly doses of 3 mg/kg nivolumab before resection. Non-progressing patients received a fourth nivolumab dose near day 43, then surgery on days 50-56.

Germline V gene lookup returns CDR1 MNHNS and CDR2 SASEGT. Trimming took off 2 bases at V and 5 bases at J, with 25 bases between the two ends. The CDR3 extends over 20 amino acids. This clone was counted only a few times. The antigen is undetermined. Study-level findings and limits: Higher pretreatment Treg/Th17 ratios tracked higher pretreatment blood clonality.

Most tumor samples had approximately 5 ug input DNA in two replicates. Clones were sequenced by immunoSEQ multiplex PCR, and TCRdb holds only the in-frame ones, with some missing. This table holds roughly 23,000 clones, around 45% found once. Time point reported: after neoadjuvant nivolumab, at surgical resection. The rearrangement joins TRBV6-1 to TRBJ1-6; D is uncertain. Here the sequenced sample was tumor tissue, taken after nivolumab (anti-PD-1) treatment. The sequence was collected from a person between 40 and 85 years old with oral cavity squamous cell carcinoma. This chain's CDR3 is CASSEIRPGGRVLNNSPLHF. Written as DNA, the CDR3 is TGTGCCAGCAGTGAAATCAGGCCAGGAGGGCGCGTTCTGAATAATTCACCCCTCCACTTT.